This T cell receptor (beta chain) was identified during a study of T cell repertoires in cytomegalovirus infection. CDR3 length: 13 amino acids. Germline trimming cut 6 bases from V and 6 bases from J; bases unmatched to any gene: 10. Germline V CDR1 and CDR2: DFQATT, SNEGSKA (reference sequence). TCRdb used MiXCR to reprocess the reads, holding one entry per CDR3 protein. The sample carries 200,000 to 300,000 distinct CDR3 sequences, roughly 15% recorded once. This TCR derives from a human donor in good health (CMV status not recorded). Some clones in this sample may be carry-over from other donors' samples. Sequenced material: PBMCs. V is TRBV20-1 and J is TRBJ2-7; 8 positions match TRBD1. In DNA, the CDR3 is TGCAGTGCCCAAGGAGGGACAGGATCCGAGCAGTACTTC. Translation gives CSAQGGTGSEQYF.